This entry lists 9 T cell receptor beta chains sequenced from one sample in a study of identical twins. TCRdb used MiXCR to reprocess the 5' RACE reads, holding one entry per CDR3 protein. The profile shows around 690,000 distinct CDR3 sequences, about 20% of them singletons. A further study also used this sample, focusing on T cells expressing NK-cell markers.

Specimen: PBMCs. Every receptor here comes from a young woman in good health.

Here the CDR3 DNA reads TGTGCCAGCAGCGAAATACAGGGTATTGCCGGGGAGCTGTTTTTT. Protein sequence: CASSEIQGIAGELFF. The genes are TRBV5-6 and TRBJ2-2, with D tentatively TRBD1 (6 bases). This CDR3 has 15 residues. Trimming cost V 4 bases and J 6 bases, with 16 bases left between them. Germline V gives CDR1 SGHDT, CDR2 YYEEEE.

The rearrangement uses TRBV20-1 and TRBJ2-1, with TRBD2 matching over 10 bases. The CDR3 totals 13 residues. V was pared by 6 bases and J by 9 bases, with 8 bases of the junction left unmatched. CDR1 DFQATT and CDR2 SNEGSKA come from the germline V gene (reference sequence). CDR3 bases: TGCAGTGCACGACTAGCGGGCCCAGGTGAGCAGTTCTTC. Encoded protein: CSARLAGPGEQFF.

This clonotype was seen more than once but under ten times. Here the CDR3 reads CASSSNVGATNEKLFF. The CDR3 region has the DNA TGTGCCAGCAGCTCAAACGTGGGAGCAACTAATGAAAAACTGTTTTTT. The chain combines TRBV7-9 with TRBJ1-4; D gene unclear. This CDR3 has 16 amino acids. V lost 4 bases to trimming and J lost 0 bases, with 12 bases between them. CDR1 is SEHNR and CDR2 is FQNEAQ in the germline V gene (reference sequence).

This clonotype has at least ten counts. The chain is built from TRBV12-3 or TRBV12-4 and TRBJ1-2, with D possibly TRBD1 on 5 matching bases. Trimming left V 4 bases short and J 4 bases short, with 13 bases between. The CDR3 runs to 14 residues. The CDR3 sequence: CASSWARGGYGYTF. The CDR3 DNA follows: TGTGCCAGCAGTTGGGCCCGGGGGGGCTATGGCTACACCTTC.

J is TRBJ2-7 and V is TRBV3-1; 7 bases line up with TRBD2. V lost 0 bases and J lost 10; bases outside the gene matches: 3. This CDR3 is built from 12 residues. CDR1 and CDR2 from the germline V gene are LGHDT and YNNKEL (reference sequence). This chain's CDR3 is CASSQEGGGQYF. CDR3 nucleotide sequence: TGTGCCAGCAGCCAAGAAGGCGGGGGTCAGTACTTC.

V and J are TRBV7-2 and TRBJ2-1; TRBD2 matches 12 bases. V lost 5 bases and J lost 8; bases outside the gene matches: 7. CDR1 SGHTA and CDR2 FQGNSA come from the germline V gene. The CDR3 runs 15 residues. CDR3 nucleotide sequence: TGTGCCAGCAGCCCCCCTAGCGGGAGGGCCCATGAGCAGTTCTTC. It is translated as CASSPPSGRAHEQFF.

The chain is built from TRBV12-3 or TRBV12-4 and TRBJ1-1; 9 bases fit TRBD1. Unmatched junction bases numbered 12, after V lost 7 bases and J lost 6 bases. The CDR3 is 15 residues long. DNA for the CDR3: TGTGCCAGCACCCCAGGGGGACAGGGATTGTCTGAAGCTTTCTTT. It yields the protein CASTPGGQGLSEAFF.

This clonotype was detected ten times or more. CDR3 region: CASSFPGQGGYNEQFF. CDR3 DNA: TGTGCCAGCAGTTTTCCGGGACAGGGCGGCTACAATGAGCAGTTCTTC. The rearrangement links TRBV12-3 or TRBV12-4 to TRBJ2-1, with 9 nucleotides matching TRBD1. V lost 3 bases and J lost 3; bases outside the gene matches: 6. The CDR3 is made up of 16 amino acids.

This clonotype was counted many times. The V call is TRBV4-3, the J call TRBJ2-7; TRBD1 aligns across 10 bases. This CDR3 has 15 residues. The V segment lost 0 bases and the J segment 6 bases; nucleotides outside the gene matches: 5. Germline CDR1 LGHNA, CDR2 YSLEER. The DNA for the CDR3 is TGCGCCAGCAGCCAAGATCGGACAGGGGGGTCCGAGCAGTACTTC. Its translation: CASSQDRTGGSEQYF.